Below, one T cell receptor beta chain is given with its context. TCRdb processed the 5' RACE reads again and assigns one entry to each CDR3 protein, with no DNA. This repertoire includes about 160,000 distinct CDR3 sequences. This entry comes from a study of monozygotic twins with inflammatory bowel disease. This sequence originates from a human donor with ulcerative colitis or Crohn's disease, or a healthy co-twin of an affected twin (not recorded which). Material: blood.

The CDR3 here is CASSPGQGMSGYTF. The chain recombines TRBV12-3 or TRBV12-4 with TRBJ1-2; absent DNA, TCRdb's TRBD1 call cannot be checked. There are 14 residues in the CDR3.